This T cell receptor (beta chain) emerged from a study of naive and memory T cell subsets. This clonotype appeared a few times. Its antigen is as yet unknown. The study's findings and limits: Naive and memory repertoire findings lacked a ground truth for validation.

An equimolar mix of two oligonucleotides served as the beta constant-region primer for TRBC1 and TRBC2. Ligated cDNA was amplified by four rounds of PCR with nested alpha and beta constant-region primers and SP2. TCRdb re-analysed the UMI-ligation and nested PCR reads in MiXCR, keeping a single row per CDR3 protein. The sample lists about 120,000 distinct CDR3 sequences; 36% were seen once. The J segment lost 4 bases and the V segment lost 4 bases, leaving 13 bases of the junction unmatched. The CDR3 is made up of 18 amino acids. Germline CDR1 and CDR2: LGHNA and YSLEER. The TCR was taken from a human donor in good health. Sequenced input: central memory CD4+ T cells from blood. This chain connects TRBV4-3 to TRBJ2-5, with 12 bases fitting TRBD2. The CDR3 protein is CASSPHSTPGLAGETQYF. The CDR3 nucleotides read TGCGCCAGCAGCCCACACTCCACGCCGGGACTAGCGGGAGAGACCCAGTACTTC.